This T cell receptor beta chain came from a study of blood T cell repertoires in COVID-19. In the study overall: Samples came from the United States, Italy and Spain, spanning acute and convalescent COVID-19.

Libraries were prepared by immunoSEQ multiplex PCR; TCRdb keeps only in-frame clonotypes and omits some of them. The data show over 100,000 clones, with 82% seen just once and 4% to 5.5% held by the top ten. This CDR3 region has 13 residues. Trimming left V 3 bases short and J 4 bases short, with 9 bases between. The material sequenced was peripheral blood. The sequence was collected from a woman in her 70s with acute or convalescent COVID-19. V gene TRBV12-3 or TRBV12-4 combines with J gene TRBJ2-5, with D possibly TRBD2 on 5 matching bases. The CDR3 nucleotides are TGTGCCAGCAGTTTTTCGGGGAGAGAGACCCAGTACTTC. This codes for CASSFSGRETQYF.